The next 22 T cell receptor beta chains were all read from a single sample in a study of cytomegalovirus exposure and HLA in healthy donors. The primer mix had 60 Vbeta and 13 Jbeta primers. Profiled with immunoSEQ multiplex PCR; TCRdb holds only in-frame clones, not every one. Here the sample spans 50,000 to 75,000 clones, about four fifths being singletons. Sequenced: PBMCs. These receptors originate from a woman in her 40s in good health and CMV-seronegative.

This clone was counted a few times. V gene TRBV7-2 combines with J gene TRBJ1-3; D not certain. V was shortened by 1 base and J by 4 bases, with 5 bases between the two germline ends. The CDR3 runs to 13 residues. From germline, CDR1 is SGHTA and CDR2 FQGNSA. CDR3 amino acids: CASSLGQGNTIYF. In DNA form, the CDR3 reads TGTGCCAGCAGCTTAGGGCAGGGAAACACCATATATTTT.

In this sample, this clone turned up a few times. The V call is TRBV19, the J call TRBJ2-7, with TRBD1 matching over 7 bases. Looked up from germline, CDR1 is LNHDA and CDR2 is SQIVND (reference sequence). The CDR3 is made up of 13 amino acids. V shed 5 bases, J shed 4 bases, and the junction held 5 bases outside the gene matches. The CDR3: CASSPQTGYEQYF. CDR3 bases: TGTGCCAGTAGTCCCCAGACAGGGTACGAGCAGTACTTC.

This clone has a single count. V and J are TRBV5-1 and TRBJ2-1, with 11 bases that match TRBD2. CDR3 length: 15 amino acids. V gave up 4 bases and J gave up 15 bases; unmatched junction bases: 15. CDR1 and CDR2 from the germline V gene are SGHRS and YFSETQ. The CDR3 reads CASSQSTSGSFPVFF. CDR3 nucleotide sequence: TGCGCCAGCAGCCAAAGCACTAGCGGGAGTTTCCCGGTGTTCTTC.

The chain is built from TRBV4-1 and TRBJ2-5, with D maybe TRBD2 (5 bases). This CDR3 has 15 residues. The V end lost 5 bases, the J end lost 0 bases, and 13 bases lay between the germline ends. Germline CDR1 is MGHRA and CDR2 is YSYEKL. CDR3 sequence reads: CASSSPAENQETQYF. In DNA form, the CDR3 reads TGCGCCAGCAGCTCCCCAGCGGAGAACCAAGAGACCCAGTACTTC.

The chain has TRBV6-1 and TRBJ1-3, with a tentative D call TRBD1 (6 bases). Trimming left V 1 base short and J 2 bases short, with 9 bases between. The CDR3 loop spans 15 amino acids. Germline lookup yields CDR1 MNHNS and CDR2 SASEGT. The CDR3 sequence: CASSEDRDPGNTIYF. CDR3 DNA: TGTGCCAGCAGTGAAGACAGGGACCCTGGAAACACCATATATTTT.

The rearrangement uses TRBV28 and TRBJ1-1; weak D call: TRBD1 (5 bases). Germline CDR1 MDHEN, CDR2 SYDVKM. The V gene lost 6 bases and the J gene lost 4 bases, with 6 bases spanning the gap. This CDR3 is built from 11 residues. CDR3: CASRGGTEAFF. The CDR3, as DNA: TGTGCCAGCAGGGGGGGCACTGAAGCTTTCTTT.

The rearrangement links TRBV27 to TRBJ2-7, with a weak D call TRBD2 (7 bases). V was trimmed by 4 bases and J by 5 bases, leaving 18 bases between them. Germline values: CDR1 MNHEY, CDR2 SMNVEV (reference sequence). The CDR3 is made up of 15 amino acids. The DNA for the CDR3 is TGTGCCAGCAGTTCCCCCTCCGGGGGGCTCGACGAGCAGTACTTC. Translating gives CASSSPSGGLDEQYF.

This chain connects TRBV9 to TRBJ1-2; 8 bases line up with TRBD1. The CDR3 loop spans 18 amino acids. Losses at the gene ends were 0 bases for V and 4 bases for J; bases not matched to a gene: 14. Per germline, CDR1 SGDLS and CDR2 YYNGEE. CDR3 protein: CASSVAQNSGQGIYGYTF. Here the CDR3 DNA reads TGTGCCAGCAGCGTAGCCCAGAACAGCGGACAGGGAATCTATGGCTACACCTTC.

In this sample, this clone turned up a few times. The chain recombines TRBV30 with TRBJ1-5; possible D gene TRBD1, 6 bases. Germline lookup yields CDR1 GTSNPN and CDR2 SVGIG (reference sequence). Trimming took 3 bases from V and 7 from J, leaving 25 bases between them. This CDR3 is 17 amino acids long. The chain's CDR3 is CAWSSTPTTGSNQPQHF. The CDR3 DNA reads TGTGCCTGGAGCTCGACGCCCACAACAGGGTCCAACCAGCCCCAGCATTTT.

The chain joins TRBV13 to TRBJ2-3; D is undetermined. From germline, CDR1 is PRHDT and CDR2 FYEKMQ (reference sequence). V was trimmed by 7 bases and J by 6 bases, leaving 11 bases between them. The CDR3 is 12 amino acids. The CDR3 loop reads CASNSPPDTQYF. CDR3 DNA: TGTGCCAGCAACTCCCCCCCCGATACGCAGTATTTT.

This clone was seen only once. The J gene is TRBJ2-7, the V gene TRBV6-1; 7 bases match TRBD2. The trim removed 8 bases at V and 6 bases at J, leaving 10 bases unmatched. CDR3 length equals 13 residues. Germline V gene sequence: CDR1 MNHNS, CDR2 SASEGT. In DNA, the CDR3 is TGTGCCAGCCATGACTGGTGGGGGGGCGAGCAGTACTTC. Encoded protein: CASHDWWGGEQYF.

The gene calls are TRBV29-1 and TRBJ2-5; D perhaps matches TRBD2 (6 bases). Trimming left V 5 bases short and J 7 bases short, with 17 bases between. Per the germline V gene, CDR1 is SQVTM and CDR2 is ANQGSEA. The CDR3 length is 13 residues. The CDR3 DNA follows: TGCAGCGTTAATCAGGGATTGGGGGGGACCCAGTACTTC. Protein sequence: CSVNQGLGGTQYF.

This clone has more than one count but fewer than ten. V usage is TRBV6-1 and J usage is TRBJ2-6, with 8 positions matching TRBD2. The germline V gene encodes CDR1 MNHNS and CDR2 SASEGT. CDR3 length: 15 residues. J lost 3 bases, V lost 4 bases, and 2 bases had no gene match. Written as DNA, the CDR3 is TGTGCCAGCAGTGTCGGGACTAGTGGGGCCAACGTCCTGACTTTC. Translating it yields CASSVGTSGANVLTF.

The gene calls are TRBV28 and TRBJ1-5, with D uncertain. The V gene lost 2 bases and the J gene lost 6 bases, with 17 bases spanning the gap. CDR1 is MDHEN and CDR2 is SYDVKM in the germline V gene. This CDR3 contains 16 residues. CDR3 protein: CASSLAGGSPGQPQHF. The CDR3 DNA is TGTGCCAGCAGTTTAGCAGGCGGGTCCCCCGGTCAGCCCCAGCATTTT.

V is TRBV28 and J is TRBJ2-1; TRBD1 agrees at 12 bases. The CDR3 covers 15 residues. Germline CDR1 and CDR2: MDHEN and SYDVKM. J gave up 7 bases and V 6 bases, and 7 bases lay outside the gene matches. The CDR3, as DNA: TGTGCCAGCAGATTGCGGGACAGGGGGCGTAATGAGCAGTTCTTC. This gives the protein CASRLRDRGRNEQFF.

This chain joins TRBV29-1 and TRBJ2-2, with 10 bases matching TRBD1. CDR1 is SQVTM, CDR2 ANQGSEA, per germline. V shed 7 bases, J shed 5 bases, and the junction held 13 bases outside the gene matches. The CDR3 runs 16 residues. The CDR3 DNA reads TGCAGCGCTATAAACCCGGGACAGGGGATTACCGGGGAGCTGTTTTTT. Translation gives CSAINPGQGITGELFF.

This clone was recorded once. The V gene is TRBV27, the J gene TRBJ2-7, with 11 bases lining up with TRBD2. The length of the CDR3 is 15 residues. Germline lookup yields CDR1 MNHEY and CDR2 SMNVEV (reference sequence). Trimming took 6 bases from V and 1 from J; bases not matched to a gene: 5. The CDR3 nucleotides are TGTGCCAGCAGGGATAGCGGGAGGGGATCCTACGAGCAGTACTTC. Translated: CASRDSGRGSYEQYF.

The sample holds one count of this clone. This chain connects TRBV28 to TRBJ2-7, with TRBD2 matching 11 bases. This CDR3 spans 15 amino acids. The germline V gene has CDR1 MDHEN and CDR2 SYDVKM. V lost 5 bases and J lost 0; bases outside the gene matches: 3. CDR3 region: CASSRTSGSSYEQYF. The CDR3 nucleotides read TGTGCCAGCAGTAGAACTAGCGGGAGCTCCTACGAGCAGTACTTC.

This rearrangement joins TRBV6-1 to TRBJ1-2; no reliable D call. V lost 3 bases, J lost 8 bases, and 13 bases lay in between. Germline V gene lookup returns CDR1 MNHNS and CDR2 SASEGT. CDR3 size: 13 residues. CDR3 region: CASSEGGLGGYTF. CDR3 nucleotides: TGTGCCAGCAGTGAGGGAGGTCTAGGGGGCTACACCTTC.

The J gene is TRBJ2-2, the V gene TRBV7-3; 12 positions agree with TRBD2. Germline-derived CDR1 and CDR2 are SGHTA and FQGTGA. The CDR3 has 18 residues. With 5 bases clipped from V and 4 bases from J, the junction kept 11 bases outside the gene matches. CDR3 sequence reads: CASSPRAVTSGSTGELFF. CDR3 nucleotide sequence: TGTGCCAGCAGCCCCCGGGCTGTGACTAGCGGGAGCACCGGGGAGCTGTTTTTT.

This clone was detected once. This rearrangement joins TRBV27 to TRBJ2-1; TRBD2 matches 9 bases. Per the germline V gene, CDR1 is MNHEY and CDR2 is SMNVEV (reference sequence). V lost 3 bases to trimming and J lost 4 bases; unmatched junction nucleotides: 7. The CDR3 runs 16 residues. CDR3 sequence: CASSLEGLAGYNEQFF. The CDR3 bases are TGTGCCAGCAGTTTGGAGGGGCTAGCGGGATACAATGAGCAGTTCTTC.

This chain links TRBV4-2 with TRBJ1-3, with D possibly TRBD1 on 5 matching bases. Germline CDR1 and CDR2: LGHNA and YNFKEQ. This CDR3 spans 13 amino acids. The V gene lost 8 bases and the J gene lost 4 bases, with 12 bases spanning the gap. The CDR3 here is CASHDRSGNTIYF. The DNA for the CDR3 is TGTGCCAGCCATGACAGATCCGGAAACACCATATATTTT.